Shown below are 3 T cell receptor beta chains from a single sample sequenced in a study of shared clonotypes between healthy human individuals. Method: immunoSEQ multiplex PCR; TCRdb's copy keeps in-frame clones and lacks some. The sample consists of hundreds of thousands of clones, approximately 96% of them appearing once. CD8 cells classed as naive were CD45RO-negative and positively selected for CCR7, excluding terminally differentiated effector memory CD45RA+ cells. The sequencing input was naive CD8+ T cells sorted from blood. All receptors come from a woman in her 30s in good health.

The J gene is TRBJ2-7, the V gene TRBV7-2, with D maybe TRBD1 (6 bases). This CDR3 has 13 residues. Trimming stripped 5 bases from V and 2 bases from J, with 10 bases between. Germline loops: CDR1 SGHTA, CDR2 FQGNSA. The CDR3 spells CASSPGQTYEQYF. The CDR3 nucleotides read TGTGCCAGCAGCCCTGGACAGACCTACGAGCAGTACTTC.

Turning to this clone: The sample has other DNA sequences that encode this CDR3 too. This chain connects TRBV5-1 to TRBJ1-1, with D hard to call. V was shortened by 0 bases and J by 2 bases, with 8 bases between the two germline ends. In germline, CDR1 is SGHRS, CDR2 YFSETQ. The CDR3 runs 14 residues. The CDR3, as DNA: TGCGCCAGCAGCTTGGAACAGTTAAACACTGAAGCTTTCTTT. Translating it yields CASSLEQLNTEAFF.

V gene TRBV19 combines with J gene TRBJ2-2; no reliable D call. Looked up from germline, CDR1 is LNHDA and CDR2 is SQIVND (reference sequence). Trimming took off 8 bases at V and 3 bases at J, with 10 bases between the two ends. The CDR3 covers 13 residues. The CDR3 DNA reads TGTGCCAGTGGGTCAACCGACACCGGGGAGCTGTTTTTT. It encodes CASGSTDTGELFF.